A single sample is the source of the 16 T cell receptor beta chains below, sequenced in a study of response to subunit inactivated influenza vaccine. TCRdb passed the RT-PCR reads through MiXCR, listing each CDR3 protein once. The table has approximately 680,000 distinct CDR3 sequences, approximately 15% seen once. The sample here was PBMCs from blood, taken about 11 days after vaccination. All receptors come from a man between 50 and 59 years old who received an inactivated influenza vaccine.

This rearrangement joins TRBV5-1 to TRBJ2-7; D perhaps matches TRBD2 (6 bases). Germline-derived CDR1 and CDR2 are SGHRS and YFSETQ. V was shortened by 4 bases and J by 4 bases, with 18 bases between the two germline ends. The CDR3 runs to 15 residues. CDR3 amino acids: CASSPGGSQAYEQYF. The CDR3, as DNA: TGCGCCAGCAGCCCCGGGGGTAGCCAGGCGTACGAGCAGTACTTC.

Only a few counts were recorded for this clonotype. This chain links TRBV9 with TRBJ1-1, with D uncertain. Germline V gives CDR1 SGDLS, CDR2 YYNGEE. V was cut by 4 bases and J by 7 bases, with 14 bases left in between. The CDR3 is made up of 13 amino acids. The CDR3 here is CASSTPDQVEAFF. In nucleotides, the CDR3 is TGTGCCAGCAGCACTCCGGACCAGGTTGAAGCTTTCTTT.

This clonotype was seen repeatedly, ten times or more. This chain connects TRBV7-2 to TRBJ1-6; TRBD1 might be the D (6 bases). Trimming took off 7 bases at V and 6 bases at J, with 10 bases between the two ends. The CDR3 totals 13 residues. Germline CDR1 is SGHTA and CDR2 is FQGNSA. The chain's CDR3 is CASKLDSNSPLHF. The CDR3, as DNA: TGTGCCAGCAAATTGGACAGTAATTCACCCCTCCACTTT. The complete variable domain, with remaining parts taken from reference TRBV7-2 and TRBJ1-6, reads GAGVSQSPSNKVTEKGKDVELRCDPISGHTALYWYRQSLGQGLEFLIYFQGNSAPDKSGLPSDRFSAERTGGSVSTLTIQRTQQEDSAVYLCASKLDSNSPLHFGNGTRLTVT.

In this sample, this clonotype turned up a few times. The V gene is TRBV19, the J gene TRBJ2-7, with D possibly matching TRBD2 (6 bases). This CDR3 is built from 16 residues. The germline CDR1 and CDR2 sequences are LNHDA and SQIVND (reference sequence). V was shortened by 4 bases and J by 3 bases, with 19 bases between the two germline ends. The CDR3 DNA is TGTGCCAGTAGTACTTCGACTAGGGGCCGAGACTACGAGCAGTACTTC. Its translation: CASSTSTRGRDYEQYF.

This clonotype was picked up a small number of times. The chain has TRBV3-1 and TRBJ1-1; 9 bases are a match to TRBD1. Per the germline V gene, CDR1 is LGHDT and CDR2 is YNNKEL (reference sequence). The junction had 4 bases not matched to a gene; V was cut back by 3 bases and J by 2 bases. CDR3 length: 15 amino acids. CDR3 bases: TGTGCCAGCAGCCAGCTGGACAGGGGAAACACTGAAGCTTTCTTT. It encodes CASSQLDRGNTEAFF.

The chain employs TRBV12-3 or TRBV12-4 and TRBJ2-1; D is perhaps TRBD2 (6 bases). The CDR3 spans 12 residues. Trimming shortened V by 2 bases and J by 9 bases, and 8 bases separated the two germline ends. The CDR3 nucleotides are TGTGCCAGCAGTTTAACGCGGGGTGAGCAGTTCTTC. Translation: CASSLTRGEQFF.

The chain links TRBV28 to TRBJ2-3; TRBD1 is a possible D gene (6 bases). This CDR3 region has 15 residues. Trimming removed 5 bases at V and 3 bases at J, with 15 bases between. CDR1 MDHEN and CDR2 SYDVKM come from the germline V gene. The CDR3 spells CASSAGASRTDTQYF. In DNA, the CDR3 is TGTGCCAGCAGTGCAGGGGCTAGTAGAACAGATACGCAGTATTTT.

The chain uses TRBV20-1 and TRBJ2-7; 7 positions match TRBD1. There are 17 residues in the CDR3. Germline trimming cut 4 bases from V and 0 bases from J; bases unmatched to any gene: 15. In germline, CDR1 is DFQATT, CDR2 SNEGSKA (reference sequence). CDR3 DNA: TGCAGTGCTATCAGCCCCGGGACAGAATATTCCTCCTACGAGCAGTACTTC. Translating gives CSAISPGTEYSSYEQYF.

This chain connects TRBV12-3 or TRBV12-4 to TRBJ1-2, with D unresolved. V gave up 5 bases and J gave up 1 base, with 8 bases separating them. The CDR3 covers 13 residues. CDR3 residues: CASSRQINYGYTF. The CDR3 DNA follows: TGTGCCAGCAGTAGGCAGATTAACTATGGCTACACCTTC.

This clonotype occurred many times. The rearrangement links TRBV7-6 to TRBJ1-2; D uncertain. Germline V gives CDR1 SGHVS, CDR2 FNYEAQ. Trimming pared 2 bases from V and 5 bases from J, leaving 9 bases between. The CDR3 is 13 amino acids. CDR3 amino acids: CASSLNSGYGYTF. The CDR3 DNA is TGTGCCAGCAGCTTAAACTCGGGGTATGGCTACACCTTC.

The genes are TRBV28 and TRBJ2-7; D tentatively reads TRBD1 or TRBD2 (5 bases each). CDR3 length: 15 residues. Trimming left V 7 bases short and J 2 bases short, with 18 bases between. Per the germline V gene, CDR1 is MDHEN and CDR2 is SYDVKM. For the CDR3, the DNA is TGTGCCAGCATGAGTCCCGGGACCTTTCCCTACGAGCAGTACTTC. Translation gives CASMSPGTFPYEQYF.

The genes are TRBV20-1 and TRBJ2-2, with D perhaps matching TRBD1 (5 bases). The CDR3 spans 14 residues. From germline, CDR1 is DFQATT and CDR2 SNEGSKA (reference sequence). The ends were cut back, 6 bases at V and 5 bases at J, with 16 bases in the middle. The CDR3 sequence: CSARTGVLTGELFF. In DNA, the CDR3 is TGCAGTGCGCGTACAGGAGTATTGACCGGGGAGCTGTTTTTT.

Only a few counts were recorded for this clonotype. The chain uses TRBV29-1 and TRBJ2-3, with 16 bases matching TRBD2. V was pared by 5 bases and J by 7 bases, with 6 bases of the junction left unmatched. CDR3 length: 15 amino acids. CDR1 and CDR2 (germline): SQVTM, ANQGSEA. CDR3 bases: TGCAGCGTTACCGGGACTAGCGGGAGGGCCCATACGCAGTATTTT. It codes for CSVTGTSGRAHTQYF.

The chain has TRBV20-1 and TRBJ2-3; 7 bases fit TRBD2. Unmatched junction bases numbered 11, after V lost 6 bases and J lost 8 bases. The CDR3 spans 13 residues. Germline V gene data show CDR1 as DFQATT and CDR2 as SNEGSKA (reference sequence). CDR3 sequence: CSAKTSSRGTQYF. The CDR3 DNA follows: TGCAGTGCAAAGACTAGCTCCCGAGGTACGCAGTATTTT.

The rearrangement joins TRBV10-3 to TRBJ2-5; D ambiguous. Trimming shortened V by 3 bases and J by 5 bases, and 10 bases separated the two germline ends. Germline V gene sequence: CDR1 ENHRY, CDR2 SYGVKD. The CDR3 extends over 13 amino acids. The CDR3 DNA reads TGTGCCATCAGTGACCCCCCCCGGGAGACCCAGTACTTC. This encodes CAISDPPRETQYF.

The V and J genes are TRBV12-3 or TRBV12-4 and TRBJ1-2, with D possibly TRBD1 on 5 matching bases. V gave up 3 bases and J gave up 6 bases, with 8 bases separating them. The CDR3 length is 12 residues. CDR3 protein: CASSFIRDGYTF. CDR3 nucleotides: TGTGCCAGCAGTTTTATCAGGGATGGCTACACCTTC.